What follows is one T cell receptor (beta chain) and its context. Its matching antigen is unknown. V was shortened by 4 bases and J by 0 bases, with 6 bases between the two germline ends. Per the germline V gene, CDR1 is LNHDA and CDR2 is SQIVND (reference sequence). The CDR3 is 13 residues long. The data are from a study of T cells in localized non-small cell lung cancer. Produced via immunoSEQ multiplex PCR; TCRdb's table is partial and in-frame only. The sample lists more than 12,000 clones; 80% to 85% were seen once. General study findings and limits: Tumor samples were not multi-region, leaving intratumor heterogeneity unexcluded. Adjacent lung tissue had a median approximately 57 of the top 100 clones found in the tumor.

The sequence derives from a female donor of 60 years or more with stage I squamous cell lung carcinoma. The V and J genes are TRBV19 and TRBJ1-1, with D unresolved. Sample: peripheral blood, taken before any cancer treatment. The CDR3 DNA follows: TGTGCCAGTAGTAATCGAATGAACACTGAAGCTTTCTTT. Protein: CASSNRMNTEAFF. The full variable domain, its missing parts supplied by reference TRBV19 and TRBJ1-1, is DGGITQSPKYLFRKEGQNVTLSCEQNLNHDAMYWYRQDPGQGLRLIYYSQIVNDFQKGDIAEGYSVSREKKESFPLTVTSAQKNPTAFYLCASSNRMNTEAFFGQGTRLTVV.